The 18 T cell receptor beta chains below all came from one sample that was sequenced in a study of blood T cells in healthy people across ages. Together with a sample-barcoded 5' primer, a J-beta primer mix was included in a second PCR lasting about 7 to 11 cycles. Using its own MiXCR run on the 5' RACE reads, TCRdb lists one record per CDR3 protein. The sample holds around 990,000 distinct CDR3 sequences, about 25% seen once. The sample was also reused in another study, on T cells of mothers and their children.

The sequenced sample was blood. The origin of the receptors is a girl aged 2-15 years in good health.

This chain connects TRBV28 to TRBJ2-5; the match to TRBD1 covers 7 bases. Near its end, the DNA agrees better with TRBJ2-7, so the J call may be wrong. This CDR3 is built from 15 residues. Per the germline V gene, CDR1 is MDHEN and CDR2 is SYDVKM. The CDR3 nucleotides read TGTGCCAGCAGCCCTCTACGACAGGGAGCCTACGAGCAGTACTTC. Encoded protein: CASSPLRQGAYEQYF.

The chain uses TRBV6-2 or TRBV6-3 and TRBJ2-1, with TRBD2 matching over 8 bases. The CDR3 has 14 residues. V lost 2 bases, J lost 8 bases, and 5 bases stayed unmatched. Germline V gene sequence: CDR1 MNHEY, CDR2 SVGEGT. CDR3 protein: CASSYQGLVYEQFF. The CDR3 coding sequence is TGTGCCAGCAGTTACCAGGGACTAGTATATGAGCAGTTCTTC.

This clonotype was observed a few times. The chain recombines TRBV28 with TRBJ1-2; TRBD1 matches at 7 bases. Germline V lookup: CDR1 MDHEN, CDR2 SYDVKM. The CDR3 has 14 residues. The ends lost 3 bases at V and 7 bases at J; junction bases unmatched: 8. CDR3 coding DNA: TGTGCCAGCAGTTTTCATGAGGGGGCGTCTGGCTACACCTTC. It specifies CASSFHEGASGYTF.

The V and J genes are TRBV11-2 and TRBJ2-1; 7 bases agree with TRBD2. This CDR3 is 15 amino acids long. CDR1 is SGHAT, CDR2 FQNNGV, per germline. Trimming took 6 bases from V and 4 from J; bases not matched to a gene: 9. The chain's CDR3 is CASSPRGRPYNEQFF. The CDR3 nucleotides are TGTGCCAGCAGTCCGCGGGGGAGACCTTACAATGAGCAGTTCTTC.

This clonotype occurred a few times. The CDR3 sequence: CASSSRDSYNEQFF. CDR3 DNA: TGTGCCAGCAGCTCCAGGGACTCCTACAATGAGCAGTTCTTC. The chain joins TRBV13 to TRBJ2-1; the D gene is possibly TRBD1 (5 bases). V lost 4 bases and J lost 0, with 7 bases in between. Germline CDR1 reads PRHDT; CDR2 reads FYEKMQ (reference sequence). The CDR3 is 14 residues long.

Regarding this clonotype: Relative to the germline gene, one junction end is altered; a read error may explain this. The chain employs TRBV20-1 and TRBJ2-7; a weak D match, TRBD2 (6 bases). The CDR3 covers 13 residues. In germline, CDR1 is DFQATT, CDR2 SNEGSKA (reference sequence). The CDR3 DNA follows: TGCTGTGCTACTTCTTCGGGAGACTACGAGCAGTACTTC. Its protein product is CCATSSGDYEQYF.

This clonotype was found a few times. The chain is built from TRBV4-3 and TRBJ2-1; TRBD1 aligns across 9 bases. V shed 3 bases and J 7 bases; nucleotides not matched to a gene: 7. This CDR3 has 15 amino acids. Germline loops: CDR1 LGHNA, CDR2 YSLEER. The CDR3 protein is CASSQRDRVLNEQFF. The CDR3 DNA reads TGCGCCAGCAGCCAGAGGGACAGGGTTCTGAATGAGCAGTTCTTC.

This sequence joins TRBV11-3 and TRBJ2-5, with D possibly matching TRBD2 (7 bases). The J call may be incorrect, as the DNA end agrees better with TRBJ2-1. CDR3 length: 15 residues. Germline loops: CDR1 SGHNT, CDR2 YENEEA. CDR3 sequence reads: CASSLGGAGNNEQFF. The CDR3 DNA follows: TGTGCCAGCAGCTTGGGGGGGGCGGGTAACAATGAGCAGTTCTTC.

The gene calls are TRBV20-1 and TRBJ2-1, with 9 bases matching TRBD2. This CDR3 is built from 13 residues. The ends lost 6 bases at V and 7 bases at J; junction bases unmatched: 7. Germline assignment: CDR1 DFQATT and CDR2 SNEGSKA (reference sequence). Written as DNA, the CDR3 is TGCAGTGCCGGGACTAGCAGGAGAAATGAGCAGTTCTTC. Amino acids: CSAGTSRRNEQFF.

This clonotype came up a few times. The rearrangement joins TRBV6-1 to TRBJ1-4; tentatively, D is TRBD1 (5 bases). Between the trimmed V and J ends, which lost 5 bases and 7 bases, there was a span of 11 bases. Germline V gene sequence: CDR1 MNHNS, CDR2 SASEGT. CDR3 length: 13 amino acids. The CDR3, as DNA: TGTGCCAGCAGTTCTCTCGGGGGTGAAAAACTGTTTTTT. Translated, it gives CASSSLGGEKLFF.

The gene calls are TRBV10-3 and TRBJ1-2, with D hard to call. This CDR3 comprises 13 residues. Germline V gene sequence: CDR1 ENHRY, CDR2 SYGVKD. The V gene lost 3 bases and the J gene lost 8 bases, with 13 bases spanning the gap. The CDR3 nucleotides read TGTGCCATCAGTGACAATAAGGCGAACGGCTACACCTTC. The encoded protein is CAISDNKANGYTF.

In DNA form, the CDR3 reads TGTGCCAGCAGCCTCGGGACTAGCGGGAGGGCCCACGAGCAGTACTTC. Protein sequence: CASSLGTSGRAHEQYF. The genes are TRBV3-1 and TRBJ2-7, with TRBD2 matching 16 bases. The CDR3 loop spans 16 amino acids. Germline CDR1 LGHDT, CDR2 YNNKEL (reference sequence). V gave up 4 bases and J gave up 5 bases; unmatched junction bases: 5.

The V and J genes are TRBV20-1 and TRBJ1-4; 8 bases are a match to TRBD1. V lost 5 bases, J lost 5 bases, and 7 bases stayed unmatched. This CDR3 region has 14 residues. Germline V gene data show CDR1 as DFQATT and CDR2 as SNEGSKA (reference sequence). The CDR3 reads CSASLTGENEKLFF. The CDR3 DNA sequence: TGCAGTGCTTCTCTGACAGGGGAGAATGAAAAACTGTTTTTT.

The V gene is TRBV27, the J gene TRBJ2-7; D not certain. Looked up from germline, CDR1 is MNHEY and CDR2 is SMNVEV (reference sequence). V was shortened by 3 bases and J by 1 base, with 7 bases between the two germline ends. The CDR3 is 13 amino acids. CDR3 coding DNA: TGTGCCAGCAGTTTCTACAATTCCTACGAGCAGTACTTC. Its translation is CASSFYNSYEQYF.

This clonotype was observed a few times. The chain is built from TRBV2 and TRBJ2-5; weak D call: TRBD1 (7 bases). The J call may be wrong; the DNA end is better matched by TRBJ2-7. Per germline, CDR1 SNHLY and CDR2 FYNNEI. The CDR3 has 14 residues. The CDR3 region has the DNA TGTGCCAGCAGACCAACGACAGGGAGGTACGAGCAGTACTTC. It specifies CASRPTTGRYEQYF.

The chain joins TRBV12-3 or TRBV12-4 to TRBJ1-2; perhaps TRBD1 as D (6 bases). There are 14 residues in the CDR3. Trimming left V 6 bases short and J 2 bases short, with 13 bases between. As DNA, the CDR3 is TGTGCCAGCAGGGACACAACAGGGAACTATGGCTACACCTTC. The encoded protein is CASRDTTGNYGYTF.

The rearrangement joins TRBV4-1 to TRBJ2-7, with D perhaps TRBD2 (5 bases). The CDR3 has 16 residues. The germline V gene has CDR1 MGHRA and CDR2 YSYEKL. V lost 0 bases and J 0 bases, leaving 12 bases between the germline ends. The CDR3 loop reads CASSQDFPGSSYEQYF. The DNA for the CDR3 is TGCGCCAGCAGCCAAGATTTCCCTGGGAGCTCCTACGAGCAGTACTTC.

This clonotype came up a few times. The chain is built from TRBV2 and TRBJ2-5, with TRBD2 matching 7 bases. Germline V lookup: CDR1 SNHLY, CDR2 FYNNEI. This CDR3 is 16 amino acids long. Losses at the gene ends were 6 bases for V and 5 bases for J; bases not matched to a gene: 15. The CDR3 protein is CASRPLLGGGRETQYF. CDR3 coding DNA: TGTGCCAGCAGACCCCTTCTTGGGGGAGGGCGGGAGACCCAGTACTTC.